Following are 3 T cell receptor beta chains from one sample sequenced in a study of cytomegalovirus exposure and HLA in healthy donors. Primers included in the PCR were 60 Vbeta and 13 Jbeta primers. Here immunoSEQ multiplex PCR was the method, and the copy in TCRdb shows in-frame clones only, minus some. The sample lists about 120,000 clones; roughly 74% were seen once. Sequencing was performed on PBMCs. All receptors come from a woman between 25 and 40 years old in good health and CMV-seronegative.

This clone was observed a few times. This chain connects TRBV7-9 to TRBJ2-1; 12 bases match TRBD2. Germline V CDR1 and CDR2: SEHNR, FQNEAQ (reference sequence). This CDR3 has 18 amino acids. Germline trimming cut 0 bases from V and 8 bases from J; bases unmatched to any gene: 11. DNA of the CDR3: TGTGCCAGCAGCTTAGCGCGGGCTAGCGGGGGGGCCTTTCATGAGCAGTTCTTC. This gives the protein CASSLARASGGAFHEQFF.

This chain uses TRBV6-1 with TRBJ1-2, with D perhaps matching TRBD1 (5 bases). Germline loops: CDR1 MNHNS, CDR2 SASEGT. V lost 11 bases and J 4 bases, leaving 17 bases between the germline ends. The CDR3 runs 13 residues. CDR3 region: CASTPGLSYGYTF. The DNA of the CDR3 is TGTGCCTCGACCCCAGGGTTAAGCTATGGCTACACCTTC.

This clone was observed a few times. The chain recombines TRBV2 with TRBJ1-1; D gene uncertain. V lost 8 bases and J lost 2, with 15 bases in between. CDR1 SNHLY and CDR2 FYNNEI come from the germline V gene. This CDR3 contains 14 residues. For the CDR3, the DNA is TGTGCCAGCGTCGCGGGGTTGTTTAACACTGAAGCTTTCTTT. This gives the protein CASVAGLFNTEAFF.